One sample yielded the 22 T cell receptor beta chains listed below, sequenced in a study of PD-1 blockade in classical Hodgkin lymphoma. Sequenced by immunoSEQ multiplex PCR; TCRdb stores in-frame clones only, minus some. The table shows about 98,000 clones, with roughly 79% occurring only once. Exposure to brentuximab vedotin varied, and each patient had relapsed following autologous stem cell transplantation. The sample was peripheral blood mononuclear cells (PBMCs), taken before the second cycle of nivolumab. These receptors all stem from a human donor with classical Hodgkin lymphoma.

This chain joins TRBV2 and TRBJ1-1; D remains ambiguous. The germline V gene encodes CDR1 SNHLY and CDR2 FYNNEI. The V and J ends lost 8 bases and 4 bases respectively, with 8 bases between them. The length of the CDR3 is 11 residues. The CDR3 DNA sequence: TGTGCCAGCGGGGTGTTCACTGAAGCTTTCTTT. Amino acid sequence: CASGVFTEAFF. The full variable domain, its missing parts supplied by reference TRBV2 and TRBJ1-1, is EPEVTQTPSHQVTQMGQEVILRCVPISNHLYFYWYRQILGQKVEFLVSFYNNEISEKSEIFDDQFSVERPDGSNFTLKIRSTKLEDSAMYFCASGVFTEAFFGQGTRLTVV.

J is TRBJ1-4 and V is TRBV5-1; 7 positions agree with TRBD1. Germline V gene lookup returns CDR1 SGHRS and CDR2 YFSETQ. This CDR3 is built from 15 residues. J was trimmed by 7 bases and V by 4 bases; bases with no gene match: 10. The DNA of the CDR3 is TGCGCCAGCAGCGACGCTAGGGGGCAGGTTGAAAAACTGTTTTTT. It is translated as CASSDARGQVEKLFF.

The chain is built from TRBV7-8 and TRBJ1-2; D gene ambiguous. The CDR3 is made up of 14 amino acids. Trimming removed 4 bases from V and 4 bases from J, with 13 bases in between. Germline CDR1 and CDR2: SGHVS and FQNEAQ. The CDR3 DNA follows: TGTGCCAGCAGCTCGCGGCCCAAAACCTATGGCTACACCTTC. Translated: CASSSRPKTYGYTF.

A single count supports this clone. This sequence joins TRBV18 and TRBJ1-5; D perhaps matches TRBD1 (5 bases). Germline V lookup: CDR1 KGHSH, CDR2 LQKENI. The CDR3 covers 14 residues. V was trimmed by 6 bases and J by 2 bases, leaving 11 bases between them. The CDR3 protein is CASSETGRNQPQHF. CDR3 nucleotide sequence: TGTGCCAGCTCCGAAACAGGACGCAATCAGCCCCAGCATTTT.

V is TRBV28 and J is TRBJ1-2, with 7 bases identical to TRBD1. This CDR3 is built from 13 residues. V dropped 4 bases and J dropped 9; count of bases not matched to a gene: 8. Germline assignment: CDR1 MDHEN and CDR2 SYDVKM. The CDR3 is CASSSPGQLSYTF. As DNA, the CDR3 is TGTGCCAGCAGTTCCCCGGGACAGCTGAGCTACACCTTC.

This clone has more than one count but fewer than ten. A read error may produce the germline difference seen at one junction end. The CDR3 DNA is TGCGCCAGCAGCCAGGCCGGTTGGGGCACGGATACGCAGTATTTT. As protein: CASSQAGWGTDTQYF. V and J are TRBV4-3 and TRBJ2-3; tentatively, D is TRBD1 (5 bases). CDR3 size: 15 residues. The germline V gene has CDR1 LGHNA and CDR2 YSLEER.

This chain links TRBV5-6 with TRBJ2-1; D is undetermined. Germline CDR1 is SGHDT and CDR2 is YYEEEE. The CDR3 is made up of 13 amino acids. V lost 0 bases and J lost 8, with 9 bases in between. This CDR3 is CASSLATGYEQFF. The CDR3 DNA sequence: TGTGCCAGCAGCTTGGCTACCGGGTATGAGCAGTTCTTC.

The V and J genes are TRBV30 and TRBJ1-5; TRBD1 agrees at 7 bases. Germline CDR1 and CDR2: GTSNPN and SVGIG (reference sequence). The V gene end was trimmed by 6 bases and the J gene end by 5 bases; junction bases not matched to a gene: 7. This CDR3 has 13 amino acids. This chain's CDR3 is CACSTGIYQPQHF. The CDR3, as DNA: TGTGCCTGTTCGACAGGGATCTATCAGCCCCAGCATTTT.

The chain couples TRBV19 to TRBJ1-2; D not certain. The germline V gene has CDR1 LNHDA and CDR2 SQIVND (reference sequence). The V end lost 3 bases, the J end lost 2 bases, and 13 bases lay between the germline ends. The CDR3 consists of 15 residues. CDR3: CASSIGGVTNYGYTF. As DNA, the CDR3 is TGTGCCAGTAGTATTGGTGGGGTCACCAACTATGGCTACACCTTC.

The chain couples TRBV27 to TRBJ2-5; perhaps TRBD2 as D (5 bases). V lost 3 bases and J 1 base, leaving 6 bases between the germline ends. Germline-derived CDR1 and CDR2 are MNHEY and SMNVEV (reference sequence). CDR3 size: 13 residues. CDR3 loop: CASSFGIQETQYF. In DNA form, the CDR3 reads TGTGCCAGCAGTTTCGGGATCCAAGAGACCCAGTACTTC.

The V gene is TRBV2, the J gene TRBJ2-4; no firm D call. Germline V gene lookup returns CDR1 SNHLY and CDR2 FYNNEI. The V end was cut by 6 bases, the J end by 0 bases, with 12 bases between. The CDR3 spans 15 residues. The CDR3 DNA sequence: TGTGCCAGCAGACCCTGGGCCTCAGCCAAAAACATTCAGTACTTC. It yields the protein CASRPWASAKNIQYF. Together with reference TRBV2 and TRBJ2-4, the CDR3 gives the full variable domain: EPEVTQTPSHQVTQMGQEVILRCVPISNHLYFYWYRQILGQKVEFLVSFYNNEISEKSEIFDDQFSVERPDGSNFTLKIRSTKLEDSAMYFCASRPWASAKNIQYFGAGTRLSVL.

The rearrangement uses TRBV30 and TRBJ2-1; 10 bases line up with TRBD2. V lost 2 bases, J lost 10 bases, and 8 bases stayed unmatched. CDR3 length: 14 amino acids. CDR1 and CDR2 (germline): GTSNPN, SVGIG (reference sequence). In DNA form, the CDR3 reads TGTGCCTGGAGTAACCTAGCGGGAGTTGGGGAGCAGTTCTTC. Encoded protein: CAWSNLAGVGEQFF.

The chain recombines TRBV7-9 with TRBJ1-2, with D possibly TRBD1 on 5 matching bases. The CDR3 totals 15 residues. V was clipped by 1 base and J by 6 bases, with 15 bases between them. Germline CDR1 is SEHNR and CDR2 is FQNEAQ (reference sequence). The CDR3 sequence: CASSLVGGTRDGYTF. The CDR3 nucleotides are TGTGCCAGCAGCTTAGTTGGCGGGACGAGGGATGGCTACACCTTC.

The chain employs TRBV6-6 and TRBJ2-2; 11 bases agree with TRBD2. The CDR3 extends over 14 amino acids. V lost 4 bases, J lost 7 bases, and 2 bases stayed unmatched. Germline V CDR1 and CDR2: MNHNY, SVGAGI (reference sequence). The CDR3 bases are TGTGCCAGCAGTTTAGCGGGAGGGGTCGGGGAGCTGTTTTTT. Amino acids: CASSLAGGVGELFF.

The chain couples TRBV19 to TRBJ2-7, with 7 bases lining up with TRBD1. V lost 5 bases and J lost 0; bases outside the gene matches: 10. Germline assignment: CDR1 LNHDA and CDR2 SQIVND (reference sequence). The CDR3 is 16 residues long. The CDR3 DNA reads TGTGCCAGTAGTTCCTTAGGCAGGACAGGCTCCTACGAGCAGTACTTC. Translation: CASSSLGRTGSYEQYF.

This clone was recorded at least ten times. The V gene is TRBV7-2, the J gene TRBJ2-1; D remains ambiguous. Germline CDR1 is SGHTA and CDR2 is FQGNSA. The CDR3 is 13 residues long. The ends were cut back, 1 base at V and 6 bases at J, with 7 bases in the middle. The CDR3 spells CASSLGRRNEQFF. CDR3 nucleotides: TGTGCCAGCAGCTTAGGGCGGCGCAATGAGCAGTTCTTC.

For the CDR3, the DNA is TGTGCCAGCAGTATCCCCCCGTGGGGGCAGCCCTATTATGGCTACACCTTC. Amino acids: CASSIPPWGQPYYGYTF. The rearrangement uses TRBV27 and TRBJ1-2, with D maybe TRBD1 (6 bases). Trimming removed 5 bases from V and 5 bases from J, with 24 bases in between. The CDR3 runs 17 residues. Germline CDR1 is MNHEY and CDR2 is SMNVEV (reference sequence).

The chain employs TRBV4-1 and TRBJ1-2, with unresolved D. CDR1 is MGHRA, CDR2 YSYEKL, per germline. This CDR3 comprises 16 residues. The germline V and J ends were trimmed by 1 base and 1 base, with 13 bases remaining between them. The CDR3 is CASSQGAGLFNYGYTF. CDR3 sequence (DNA): TGCGCCAGCAGCCAAGGGGCAGGTCTATTTAACTATGGCTACACCTTC.

The chain has TRBV2 and TRBJ2-7; TRBD1 matches 12 bases. This CDR3 is 15 amino acids long. After removal of 3 bases from V and 4 bases from J, the junction contained 4 bases not matched to a gene. The germline CDR1 and CDR2 sequences are SNHLY and FYNNEI. In DNA form, the CDR3 reads TGTGCCAGCAGTGAGGGGACAGGGGGCTTTTACGAGCAGTACTTC. It translates to CASSEGTGGFYEQYF.

This clone was observed many times. Different DNA sequences within this sample yield the same CDR3. The rearrangement joins TRBV27 to TRBJ2-7; the match to TRBD1 covers 7 bases. Germline trimming cut 0 bases from V and 4 bases from J; bases unmatched to any gene: 6. The CDR3 runs 15 residues. Germline V CDR1 and CDR2: MNHEY, SMNVEV (reference sequence). The CDR3 coding sequence is TGTGCCAGCAGTTTATCCGGGACAGCAGTTTACGAGCAGTACTTC. Protein product: CASSLSGTAVYEQYF.

The V and J genes are TRBV6-5 and TRBJ1-6, with 8 bases identical to TRBD1. CDR1 and CDR2 (germline): MNHEY, SVGAGI. V lost 6 bases and J lost 5; bases outside the gene matches: 3. The CDR3 extends over 14 amino acids. The CDR3 DNA sequence: TGTGCCAGCAGGCGGGGACAGGATAATTCACCCCTCCACTTT. It codes for CASRRGQDNSPLHF.

The chain uses TRBV27 and TRBJ2-1; 14 bases map to TRBD2. Germline V gene lookup returns CDR1 MNHEY and CDR2 SMNVEV (reference sequence). Unmatched junction bases numbered 8, after V lost 4 bases and J lost 0 bases. The CDR3 extends over 19 amino acids. This CDR3 reads CASSSAGLAGGPSYNEQFF. The DNA for the CDR3 is TGTGCCAGCAGTTCGGCAGGACTAGCGGGAGGACCCTCCTACAATGAGCAGTTCTTC.